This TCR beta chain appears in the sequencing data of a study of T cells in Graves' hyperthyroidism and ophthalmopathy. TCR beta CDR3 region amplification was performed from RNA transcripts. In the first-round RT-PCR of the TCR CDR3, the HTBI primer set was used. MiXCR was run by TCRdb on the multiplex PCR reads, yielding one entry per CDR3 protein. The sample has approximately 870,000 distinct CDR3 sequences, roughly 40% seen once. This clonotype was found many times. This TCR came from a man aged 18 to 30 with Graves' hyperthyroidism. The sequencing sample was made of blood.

CDR3 sequence (DNA): TGTGCCAGCAGCTTAGCATGGGGGTCACCCCTCCACTTT. Encoded protein: CASSLAWGSPLHF. The chain uses TRBV7-2 and TRBJ1-6; D is perhaps TRBD1 (5 bases). The CDR3 runs to 13 residues. V lost 0 bases and J lost 10, with 7 bases in between. CDR1 and CDR2 from the germline V gene are SGHTA and FQGNSA. Filled out from reference TRBV7-2 and TRBJ1-6, the complete variable domain reads GAGVSQSPSNKVTEKGKDVELRCDPISGHTALYWYRQSLGQGLEFLIYFQGNSAPDKSGLPSDRFSAERTGGSVSTLTIQRTQQEDSAVYLCASSLAWGSPLHFGNGTRLTVT.